These 2 T cell receptor beta chains were all obtained from the same sample, sequenced in a study of blood T cell repertoires in COVID-19. Assay used: immunoSEQ multiplex PCR; TCRdb lists only in-frame clones, some missing. The sample has some 350,000 clones; about 86% are singletons. The sequencing input was peripheral blood. Receptors were obtained from a man aged 30 to 45 with active or convalescent COVID-19.

The chain couples TRBV5-5 to TRBJ2-7, with a possible D match to TRBD1 (6 bases). Germline CDR1 reads SGHKS; CDR2 reads YYEKEE (reference sequence). The CDR3 runs 19 residues. The V gene lost 2 bases and the J gene lost 0 bases, with 24 bases spanning the gap. The CDR3 reads CASSLEEGPRGISSYEQYF. DNA for the CDR3: TGTGCCAGCAGCTTAGAGGAAGGCCCGAGGGGGATTAGCTCCTACGAGCAGTACTTC.

Worth noting for this clone: Other DNA sequences in this specimen translate into the identical CDR3. The chain carries TRBV15 and TRBJ1-5; TRBD1 is a possible D gene (6 bases). The CDR3 contains 14 residues. Germline values: CDR1 LNHNV, CDR2 YYDKDF (reference sequence). Trimming cost V 4 bases and J 3 bases, with 10 bases left between them. Here the CDR3 DNA reads TGTGCCACCAGCACCACAGGGTACAATCAGCCCCAGCATTTT. It translates to CATSTTGYNQPQHF.